The clone carrying this TCR beta chain was picked up a small number of times. No antigen is known for it. For the second PCR, which ran for 7 to 11 cycles, a sample-barcoded 5' primer and a J-beta primer mix were used. One entry per CDR3 protein, called by TCRdb with MiXCR from the 5' RACE reads. Here the sample spans 730,000 or so distinct CDR3 sequences, 35% to 50% being singletons. These data are taken from a study of blood T cells in healthy people across ages. Points from the study as a whole: With age, beta diversity per million T cells declined roughly linearly, significantly by about 37.

Trimming took 4 bases from V and 7 from J, leaving 16 bases between them. This CDR3 contains 13 residues. The germline CDR1 and CDR2 sequences are SQVTM and ANQGSEA. The source of this sequence is a man older than 75 in good health. Sequencing was performed on blood. The chain is built from TRBV29-1 and TRBJ2-5; tentative D call: TRBD2 (6 bases). CDR3 bases: TGCAGCGTTGTGCGCCCCCGAGCGGGGACCCAGTACTTC. It specifies CSVVRPRAGTQYF.